This T cell receptor beta chain appears in the sequencing data of a study of cytomegalovirus exposure and HLA in healthy donors. Measured with immunoSEQ multiplex PCR; TCRdb has only the in-frame clones, and not every one. The sample consists of more than 100,000 clones, 88% of them appearing once. This TCR came from a woman between 18 and 29 years old in good health and CMV-seropositive. Sequencing used PBMCs.

CDR3: CASSYAGIPNTGELFF. Written as DNA, the CDR3 is TGTGCCAGCAGTTACGCGGGGATACCGAACACCGGGGAGCTGTTTTTT. The rearrangement links TRBV6-5 to TRBJ2-2; D might be TRBD2 (6 bases). The germline V gene encodes CDR1 MNHEY and CDR2 SVGAGI. V lost 2 bases and J lost 0, with 10 bases in between. There are 16 residues in the CDR3.